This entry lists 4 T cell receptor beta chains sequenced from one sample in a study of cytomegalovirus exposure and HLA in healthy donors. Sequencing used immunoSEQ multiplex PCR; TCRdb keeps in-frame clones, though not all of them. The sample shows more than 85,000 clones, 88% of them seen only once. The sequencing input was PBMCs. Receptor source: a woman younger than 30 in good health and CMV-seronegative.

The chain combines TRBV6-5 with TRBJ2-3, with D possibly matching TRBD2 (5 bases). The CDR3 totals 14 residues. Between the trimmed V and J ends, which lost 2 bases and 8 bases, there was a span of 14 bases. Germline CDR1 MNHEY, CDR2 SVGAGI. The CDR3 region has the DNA TGTGCCAGCAGTTACCGCGAGGGAACGGGTACGCAGTATTTT. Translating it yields CASSYREGTGTQYF.

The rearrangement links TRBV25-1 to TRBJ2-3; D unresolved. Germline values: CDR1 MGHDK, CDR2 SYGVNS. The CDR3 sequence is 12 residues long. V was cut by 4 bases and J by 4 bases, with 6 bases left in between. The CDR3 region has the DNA TGTGCCAGCAGTGCTAGTGCAGATACGCAGTATTTT. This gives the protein CASSASADTQYF.

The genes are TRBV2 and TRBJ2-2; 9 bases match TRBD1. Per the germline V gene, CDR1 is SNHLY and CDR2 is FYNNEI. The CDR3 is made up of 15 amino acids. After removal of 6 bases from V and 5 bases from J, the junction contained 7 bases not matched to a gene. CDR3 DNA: TGTGCCAGCAGCCCGGGACAGGGTGGGACCGGGGAGCTGTTTTTT. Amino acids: CASSPGQGGTGELFF.

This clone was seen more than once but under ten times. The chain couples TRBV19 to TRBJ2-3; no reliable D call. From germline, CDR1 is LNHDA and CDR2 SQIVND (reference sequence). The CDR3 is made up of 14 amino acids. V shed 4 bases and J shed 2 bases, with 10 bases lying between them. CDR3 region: CASSTTASTDTQYF. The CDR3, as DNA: TGTGCCAGTAGTACCACAGCTTCCACAGATACGCAGTATTTT.